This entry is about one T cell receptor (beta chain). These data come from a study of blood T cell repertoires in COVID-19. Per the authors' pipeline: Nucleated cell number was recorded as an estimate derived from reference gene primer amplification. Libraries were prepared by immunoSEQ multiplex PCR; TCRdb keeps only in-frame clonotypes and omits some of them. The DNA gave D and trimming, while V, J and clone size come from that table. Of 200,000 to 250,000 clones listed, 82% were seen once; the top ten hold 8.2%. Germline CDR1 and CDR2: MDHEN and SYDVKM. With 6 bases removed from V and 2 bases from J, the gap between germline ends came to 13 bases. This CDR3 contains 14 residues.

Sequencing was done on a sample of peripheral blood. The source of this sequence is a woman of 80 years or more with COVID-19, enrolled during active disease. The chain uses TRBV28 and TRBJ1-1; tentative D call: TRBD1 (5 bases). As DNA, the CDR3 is TGTGCCAGCAGACACCCAACAGGTAACACTGAAGCTTTCTTT. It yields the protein CASRHPTGNTEAFF.